This TCR beta chain was obtained from a study of CD8 T cells in Susac syndrome. Reverse transcription of about 0.5 to 1 ug RNA used random hexamers. Multiplex immunoSEQ PCR targeted 54 Vbeta and 13 Jbeta TCR beta segments. TCRdb fed the immunoSEQ multiplex PCR reads into MiXCR, producing one record per CDR3 protein. The sample has roughly 120,000 distinct CDR3 sequences; approximately 93% are singletons. Looked up from germline, CDR1 is LNHNV and CDR2 is YYDKDF (reference sequence). Between the trimmed V and J ends, which lost 0 bases and 5 bases, there was a span of 10 bases. This CDR3 contains 14 residues.

The rearrangement links TRBV15 to TRBJ1-2; D call uncertain. The sequencing input was CD4+ T cells from PBMCs. This TCR derives from a human donor with multiple sclerosis. The CDR3 DNA reads as TGTGCCACCAGCAGAGATCGGGCGGGATATGGCTACACCTTC. It specifies CATSRDRAGYGYTF.